This entry lists 5 T cell receptor beta chains sequenced from one sample in a study of shared clonotypes between healthy human individuals. Profiling relied on immunoSEQ multiplex PCR, and the TCRdb table lists in-frame clones only, not all of them. In the table there are about 2 million clones, 95% of which are singletons. Sequencing was performed on naive CD4+ T cells sorted from blood. Noted subset: CD45RA+ positively selected. The receptors here all came from a man between 18 and 35 years old in good health.

The chain combines TRBV10-3 with TRBJ2-7; D tentatively reads TRBD1 or TRBD2 (5 bases each). The CDR3 length is 14 residues. Germline assignment: CDR1 ENHRY and CDR2 SYGVKD. V lost 0 bases and J 6 bases, leaving 12 bases between the germline ends. CDR3 region: CAISESRGLAEQYF. The CDR3 DNA sequence: TGTGCCATCAGTGAGTCGAGGGGTTTGGCCGAGCAGTACTTC.

The sample holds one count of this clone. The rearrangement joins TRBV2 to TRBJ1-2; D is unclear. There are 14 residues in the CDR3. V lost 5 bases to trimming and J lost 0 bases, with 10 bases between them. Germline V lookup: CDR1 SNHLY, CDR2 FYNNEI. CDR3: CASSPGGPNYGYTF. DNA for the CDR3: TGTGCCAGCAGTCCGGGAGGCCCTAACTATGGCTACACCTTC.

The rearrangement links TRBV10-2 to TRBJ1-4, with TRBD1 matching over 7 bases. CDR1 is WSHSY, CDR2 SAAADI, per germline. Losses at the gene ends were 8 bases for V and 8 bases for J; bases not matched to a gene: 11. The CDR3 runs 14 residues. Here the CDR3 reads CASGQQGRGEKLFF. CDR3 DNA sequence: TGCGCCAGCGGACAACAGGGGAGAGGGGAAAAACTGTTTTTT.

The chain recombines TRBV4-1 with TRBJ2-5; 11 bases align to TRBD1. This CDR3 contains 16 residues. V gave up 2 bases and J gave up 5 bases; unmatched junction bases: 7. CDR1 is MGHRA and CDR2 is YSYEKL in the germline V gene. The DNA of the CDR3 is TGCGCCAGCAGCCAACCTGGACAGGGGGCATGGGAGACCCAGTACTTC. This encodes CASSQPGQGAWETQYF.

The rearrangement uses TRBV11-2 and TRBJ1-1; D gene unclear. Germline loops: CDR1 SGHAT, CDR2 FQNNGV. The CDR3 runs 15 residues. V gave up 0 bases and J gave up 4 bases, with 12 bases separating them. CDR3 loop: CASSLDPRVGTEAFF. The DNA of the CDR3 is TGTGCCAGCAGCTTAGATCCACGGGTGGGCACTGAAGCTTTCTTT.